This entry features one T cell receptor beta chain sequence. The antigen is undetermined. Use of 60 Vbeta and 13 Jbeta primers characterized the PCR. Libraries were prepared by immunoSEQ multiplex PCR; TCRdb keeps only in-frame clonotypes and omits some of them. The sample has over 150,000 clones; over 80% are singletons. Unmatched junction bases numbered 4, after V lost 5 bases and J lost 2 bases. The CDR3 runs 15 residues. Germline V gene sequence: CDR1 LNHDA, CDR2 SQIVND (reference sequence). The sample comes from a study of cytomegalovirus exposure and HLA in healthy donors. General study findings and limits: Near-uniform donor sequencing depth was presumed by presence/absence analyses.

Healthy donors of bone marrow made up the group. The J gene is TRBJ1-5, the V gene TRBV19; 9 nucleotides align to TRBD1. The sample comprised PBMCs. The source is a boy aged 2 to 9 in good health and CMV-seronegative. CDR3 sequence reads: CASSHRGLGNQPQHF. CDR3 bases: TGTGCCAGTAGTCACAGGGGGCTGGGCAATCAGCCCCAGCATTTT.